The present T cell receptor (beta chain) was sequenced within a study of siplizumab effects on memory and regulatory T cells. CDR1 is SGHAT, CDR2 FQNNGV, per germline. Trimming at V came to 6 bases and at J to 8 bases, leaving 9 bases not matched to a gene. CDR3 size: 15 residues. The table came from immunoSEQ multiplex PCR; TCRdb's copy has only in-frame clones and leaves some out. Here the sample spans 85,000 to 95,000 clones, roughly 94% being singletons. Sequencing input: non-Treg CD4+ T cells sorted from blood. This sequence joins TRBV11-2 and TRBJ2-1; TRBD2 agrees at 11 bases. The sequence derives from a human donor in good health. The CDR3 is CASRKTSGVGDEQFF. The CDR3, as DNA: TGTGCCAGCAGGAAGACTAGCGGGGTTGGGGATGAGCAGTTCTTC.